The present T cell receptor beta chain was sequenced within a study of memory CD4+ T cells and cytomegalovirus serostatus (dated by TCRdb to the late 2010s). Study-level background: The cohort comprised about 33 healthy Belgian adults, 9 CMV seropositive and some 25 CMV seronegative. To replicate a published TCR-based CMV serostatus classifier, the study sequenced CD4+ memory TCRbeta repertoires from a Belgian cohort whose cytomegalovirus serostatus was known.

Concerning this clone itself: The clone's antigen remains unknown. The sample holds no much larger clone one base away, and base qualities are not on file.

A FACSAria II was used to sort memory CD4+ T cells, defined as single viable CD3+CD4+CD8-CD45RO+ cells. CMV serostatus was determined with a Roche Elecsys assay detecting serum IgG against CMV pp150, pp28, p38 and p52. Once the samples were thawed, total CD4+ T cells were enriched through positive selection using CD4 magnetic microbeads. The samples came from a different study that was designed specifically to examine the CD4+ T cell memory repertoire. Peripheral blood mononuclear cells were isolated and cryopreserved according to standard operating procedures, and serum was stored at -80 degrees C. Staining used CD3-PerCP (BW264/56), CD4-APC (RPA-T4), CD45RO-PE (UCHT1) and CD8-Pacific Orange (3B5) antibodies, with Sytox blue excluding non-viable cells. Genomic DNA was extracted from sorted cells with the Quick-DNA Microprep Kit. Amplification of TCRbeta DNA was done with the immunoSEQ hsTCRbeta kit, following the protocol from the manufacturer. An Illumina MiSeq instrument was used to sequence the TCRbeta libraries. Regarding the original processing steps: Once out-of-frame sequences had been removed, 2,204,828 distinct TCRbeta sequences were left, which works out to an average of about 71,000 per individual. Each individual was scored by the count of fewer than 200 previously reported CMV-associated TCRbeta sequences and the total productive distinct TCRbeta count. A beta-binomial model was reimplemented in Python, and random forests from scikit-learn, run with default parameters, were trained on data from the US cohort. Classifier performance on the Belgian cohort was reported as the median AUC with percentile confidence intervals calculated over 10,000 bootstrap iterations. Entries here come from immuneACCESS through TCRdb and include only in-frame sequences with V and J called. Some clones fail to appear in such tables; in the studies checked, an unresolved V gene covers under half of the shortfall, and the cause of the remainder is unknown. The V and J calls and the clone size are those of that table, but D and trimming were determined from the DNA. The sample has about 75,000 clones on record, roughly three quarters of them singletons. Approximately 2.4% of the sample is taken by the ten largest.

From the cysteine up to the phenylalanine, the CDR3 has a length of 14 residues. Only CDR3 DNA remains: 42 bases, in frame from the first base. V gives up 7 bases and J gives up 5 bases, and the segment between their germline ends measures 17 bases. The germline V gene yields MGHDK for CDR1 and SYGVNS for CDR2. Summary of the overall study and its limitations: The results were interpreted as suggesting that the CMV-associated TCR signature is largely present in the CD4+ memory repertoire. For predicting CMV serostatus, the median bootstrapped AUC was about 0.96 using the original framework and almost 0.93 using a US-trained random forest. The original-framework classifier achieved a median bootstrapped AUC of almost 0.97 with a 95% CI of 0.76-1.00 on the Belgian cohort. Only CD4+CD45RO+ memory cells were sequenced, in contrast to the original study, which included naive and memory CD4+ and CD8+ populations. Of 164 previously reported CMV-associated TCRbeta sequences, approximately 70 appeared in the CD4+ memory repertoires, each in one to five individuals.

The sequenced sample consisted of memory CD4+ T cells from blood. The chain couples TRBV25-1 to TRBJ1-1; possibly the D gene is TRBD1, per 5 matching bases. The TCR was taken from an adult in good health and CMV-seropositive. The bases read TGTGCCAGCACAGCCGCAGGGACGAGGACTGAAGCTTTCTTT. Translated, it gives CASTAAGTRTEAFF. With the portions outside the CDR3 filled from the reference TRBV25-1 and TRBJ1-1 genes, the complete variable region becomes EADIYQTPRYLVIGTGKKITLECSQTMGHDKMYWYQQDPGMELHLIHYSYGVNSTEKGDLSSESTVSRIRTEHFPLTLESARPSHTSQYLCASTAAGTRTEAFFGQGTRLTVV.